Sequencing of this T cell receptor (beta chain) was carried out in a study of T cells after somatic rescue of genetic block. TCRdb's copy holds only in-frame clones and misses some; the assay was immunoSEQ multiplex PCR. The data contain 9,500 to 14,000 clones, approximately 72% of them singletons. Source material: peripheral blood mononuclear cells (PBMCs). This sequence was found in a boy aged 10-17 years.

The DNA of the CDR3 is TGTGCCAGCAGCGTCGGTACAGCAACCCAAGAGACCCAGTACTTC. Protein sequence: CASSVGTATQETQYF. The chain couples TRBV9 to TRBJ2-5; D uncertain. This CDR3 is 15 amino acids long. CDR1 SGDLS and CDR2 YYNGEE come from the germline V gene. V dropped 2 bases and J dropped 1 base, with 12 bases sitting between them.